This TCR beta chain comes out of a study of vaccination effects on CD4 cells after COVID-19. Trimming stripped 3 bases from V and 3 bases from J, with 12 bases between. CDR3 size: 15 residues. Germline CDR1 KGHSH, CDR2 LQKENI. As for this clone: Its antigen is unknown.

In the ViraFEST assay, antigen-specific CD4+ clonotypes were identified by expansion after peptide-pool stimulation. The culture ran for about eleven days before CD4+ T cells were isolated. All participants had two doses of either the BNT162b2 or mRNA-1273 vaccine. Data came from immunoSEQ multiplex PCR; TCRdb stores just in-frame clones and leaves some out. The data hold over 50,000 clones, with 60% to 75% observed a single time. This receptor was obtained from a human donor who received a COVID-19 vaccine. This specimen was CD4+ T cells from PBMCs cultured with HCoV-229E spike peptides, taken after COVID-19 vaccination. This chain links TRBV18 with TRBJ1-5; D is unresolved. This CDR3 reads CASSPNRVDNQPQHF. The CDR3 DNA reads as TGTGCCAGCTCACCGAATAGGGTGGACAATCAGCCCCAGCATTTT.